The rows below give T cell receptor beta chains drawn from one sample of a study of technical replicates of blood from several donors. Assay: immunoSEQ multiplex PCR; the TCRdb copy retains only in-frame clones and omits some. The repertoire holds about 88,000 clones, with 95% as singletons. The sequenced material came from T cells isolated from PBMCs. These receptors were obtained from a human donor in good health. Each CDR3 is given with its conserved first and last residue. A D gene is named only where the DNA matches it firmly. Some rows mark clone size as missing; the rest say once, few, many or name a class of expanded clone.

clone_size: NA; d_call: NA; j_call: TRBJ2-6; v_call: TRBV19; cdr3_nt: TGTGCCAGTAGTCCATTGCAGTCTGGGGCCAACGTCCTGACTTTC; cdr3_aa: CASSPLQSGANVLTF
clone_size: NA; d_call: TRBD1; j_call: TRBJ1-2; v_call: TRBV28; cdr3_nt: TGTGCCAGCAGCACAGGGGGCAACTATGGCTACACCTTC; cdr3_aa: CASSTGGNYGYTF
clone_size: few; d_call: TRBD2; j_call: TRBJ2-7; v_call: TRBV5-6; cdr3_nt: TGTGCCAGCAGCCCGAGCCAACTAGCGGTCGCTTACGAGCAGTACTTC; cdr3_aa: CASSPSQLAVAYEQYF
clone_size: NA; d_call: NA; j_call: TRBJ2-1; v_call: TRBV14; cdr3_nt: TGTGCCAGCAGCCGATTAGGCGCGGGGCTCTCCTACAATGAGCAGTTCTTC; cdr3_aa: CASSRLGAGLSYNEQFF
clone_size: once; d_call: TRBD2; j_call: TRBJ2-1; v_call: TRBV7-9; cdr3_nt: TGTGCCAGCAGCGCGACGACTAGCGTAAGCTCCTACAATGAGCAGTTCTTC; cdr3_aa: CASSATTSVSSYNEQFF
clone_size: once; d_call: NA; j_call: TRBJ2-3; v_call: TRBV9; cdr3_nt: TGTGCCAGCAGCCCCCTGGCTAGCAAGGGTACGCAGTATTTT; cdr3_aa: CASSPLASKGTQYF
clone_size: NA; d_call: NA; j_call: TRBJ2-3; v_call: TRBV5-4; cdr3_nt: TGTGCCAGCAGCTTAGATCTGGGGGCCATAGATACGCAGTATTTT; cdr3_aa: CASSLDLGAIDTQYF
clone_size: NA; d_call: TRBD2; j_call: TRBJ2-1; v_call: TRBV9; cdr3_nt: TGTGCCAGCTTTAACTGGGGGGGGTTTTTTAACAATGAGCAGTTCTTC; cdr3_aa: CASFNWGGFFNNEQFF
clone_size: few; d_call: NA; j_call: TRBJ1-1; v_call: TRBV28; cdr3_nt: TGTGCCAGCAGCCCCGGGACACTGAACACTGAAGCTTTCTTT; cdr3_aa: CASSPGTLNTEAFF
clone_size: NA; d_call: NA; j_call: TRBJ1-3; v_call: TRBV7-3; cdr3_nt: TGTGCCAGCAGCAAGACAGCCTTCTCTGGAAACACCATATATTTT; cdr3_aa: CASSKTAFSGNTIYF
clone_size: few; d_call: NA; j_call: TRBJ1-1; v_call: TRBV20-1; cdr3_nt: TGCAGTGCGAGGGAGAACACTGAAGCTTTCTTT; cdr3_aa: CSARENTEAFF
clone_size: NA; d_call: NA; j_call: TRBJ2-3; v_call: TRBV5-1; cdr3_nt: TGCGCCAGCAGCTTGAGGGTACAGGCGATAGTAGCAGATACGCAGTATTTT; cdr3_aa: CASSLRVQAIVADTQYF
clone_size: NA; d_call: NA; j_call: TRBJ2-5; v_call: TRBV5-6; cdr3_nt: TGTGCCAGCAGCTTGTTAGGGGGATCAGAGACCCAGTACTTC; cdr3_aa: CASSLLGGSETQYF
clone_size: NA; d_call: NA; j_call: TRBJ2-5; v_call: TRBV7-9; cdr3_nt: TGTGCCAGCAGCTTATACTCTACTAGGCTAGCGCAAGAGACCCAGTACTTC; cdr3_aa: CASSLYSTRLAQETQYF
clone_size: NA; d_call: TRBD2; j_call: TRBJ2-1; v_call: TRBV25-1; cdr3_nt: TGTGCCAGCAGTGAATTGACTAGCGGGAGGCTTGGTCACAATGAGCAGTTCTTC; cdr3_aa: CASSELTSGRLGHNEQFF
clone_size: NA; d_call: TRBD2; j_call: TRBJ2-7; v_call: TRBV4-1; cdr3_nt: TGCGCCAGCAGTTTCGACCCCGGGACTAGCGGGCAACGCCCCTACGAGCAGTACTTC; cdr3_aa: CASSFDPGTSGQRPYEQYF
clone_size: NA; d_call: TRBD1; j_call: TRBJ1-6; v_call: TRBV27; cdr3_nt: TGTGCCAGCACTGAACAGGGGCCCTCCTATAATTCACCCCTCCACTTT; cdr3_aa: CASTEQGPSYNSPLHF
clone_size: NA; d_call: NA; j_call: TRBJ2-5; v_call: TRBV7-3; cdr3_nt: TGTGCCAGCAGCTTAGGAGCGATCCAAGAGACCCAGTACTTC; cdr3_aa: CASSLGAIQETQYF
clone_size: NA; d_call: NA; j_call: TRBJ1-1; v_call: TRBV5-6; cdr3_nt: TGTGCCAGCAGCTTACGGGAGCCTGAAGCTTTCTTT; cdr3_aa: CASSLREPEAFF
clone_size: NA; d_call: NA; j_call: TRBJ2-7; v_call: TRBV15; cdr3_nt: TGTGCCACCTCTGGACTCGCCCACTACGAGCAGTACTTC; cdr3_aa: CATSGLAHYEQYF
clone_size: NA; d_call: NA; j_call: TRBJ1-2; v_call: TRBV15; cdr3_nt: TGTGCCACCAGCAGTCCAGGTTTCTCTAACTATGGCTACACCTTC; cdr3_aa: CATSSPGFSNYGYTF
clone_size: NA; d_call: NA; j_call: TRBJ1-1; v_call: TRBV6-5; cdr3_nt: TGTGCCAGCAGTTGGAGGAGGGTCCTGGACACTGAAGCTTTCTTT; cdr3_aa: CASSWRRVLDTEAFF
clone_size: NA; d_call: NA; j_call: TRBJ2-5; v_call: TRBV5-6; cdr3_nt: TGTGCCAGCAGCGCGGGGCCTAAAGAGACCCAGTACTTC; cdr3_aa: CASSAGPKETQYF
clone_size: NA; d_call: TRBD1; j_call: TRBJ1-5; v_call: TRBV2; cdr3_nt: TGTGCCAGCAGTATCGACAGGGATAGCAATCAGCCCCAGCATTTT; cdr3_aa: CASSIDRDSNQPQHF